This TCR beta chain was recovered during a study of CD8+CD57+ T cells in acquired aplastic anemia. Study-level information: When averaged, DNA from sorted CD4+ and CD8+ cells came to 2.5 to 4 ug.

Whoever was chosen for sequencing had shown CD8+CD57+ cell expansion by flow cytometry. The CDR3 is 18 amino acids. CDR1 and CDR2 (germline): SGHRS, YFSETQ. Trimming removed 2 bases from V and 7 bases from J; junction bases left unmatched: 17. Profiling that covered TCR beta VDJ and CDR3 relied on genomic DNA as its template. TCRdb recomputed calls from the reads with MiXCR, one row per CDR3 protein. Of 250,000 or so distinct CDR3 sequences listed, more than 40% were seen once; the top ten hold over 7.5%. The V call is TRBV5-1, the J call TRBJ2-1; 8 positions match TRBD1. This clonotype was sampled from a human donor with aplastic anemia. Material for sequencing was sorted CD4+, CD8+, or CD8+CD57+ T cells (not recorded which) from PBMCs. The CDR3, as DNA: TGCGCCAGCAGCTTATCGCCCCCTTGGTCAGGGGGCTTAAATGAGCAGTTCTTC. Its protein product is CASSLSPPWSGGLNEQFF.